The 5 T cell receptor beta chains given below trace back to one sample, sequenced in a study of response to subunit inactivated influenza vaccine. TCRdb recomputed calls from the RT-PCR reads with MiXCR, one row per CDR3 protein. The table records 200,000 to 300,000 distinct CDR3 sequences, less than 15% of them present only once. The sample in question was non-naive T cells sorted from PBMCs, obtained 14 to 15 days before vaccination. These receptors all stem from a man aged 45-65 years who received an inactivated influenza vaccine.

This chain connects TRBV24-1 to TRBJ2-3; D unresolved. The length of the CDR3 is 13 residues. Germline-derived CDR1 and CDR2 are KGHDR and SFDVKD. V lost 0 bases, J lost 8 bases, and 8 bases lay in between. Here the CDR3 reads CATSDLHLGTQYF. In nucleotides, the CDR3 is TGTGCCACCAGTGATTTGCACTTGGGTACGCAGTATTTT.

V gene TRBV14 combines with J gene TRBJ1-1; a weak D match, TRBD1 (5 bases). The length of the CDR3 is 15 residues. Germline V gene lookup returns CDR1 SGHDN and CDR2 FVKESK. The germline V and J ends were trimmed by 1 base and 0 bases, with 9 bases remaining between them. CDR3 DNA sequence: TGTGCCAGCAGCCAAGTGGGGCTGATGAACACTGAAGCTTTCTTT. Translation gives CASSQVGLMNTEAFF. Variable domain in full (rest from reference TRBV14 and TRBJ1-1): EAGVTQFPSHSVIEKGQTVTLRCDPISGHDNLYWYRRVMGKEIKFLLHFVKESKQDESGMPNNRFLAERTGGTYSTLKVQPAELEDSGVYFCASSQVGLMNTEAFFGQGTRLTVV.

This clonotype was seen more than once but under ten times. This sequence joins TRBV11-2 and TRBJ2-2, with D uncertain. This CDR3 comprises 13 residues. Per germline, CDR1 SGHAT and CDR2 FQNNGV. Trimming cost V 8 bases and J 1 base, with 8 bases left between them. CDR3: CASGNRNTGELFF. CDR3 DNA: TGTGCCAGCGGAAACAGGAACACCGGGGAGCTGTTTTTT.

This clonotype has at least ten counts. The CDR3 reads CAISREGNQETQYF. Written as DNA, the CDR3 is TGTGCCATCAGCCGGGAGGGAAACCAAGAGACCCAGTACTTC. The genes are TRBV10-3 and TRBJ2-5; TRBD2 agrees at 8 bases. The CDR3 spans 14 residues. CDR1 is ENHRY and CDR2 is SYGVKD in the germline V gene. The V segment lost 6 bases and the J segment 0 bases; nucleotides outside the gene matches: 3.

The chain is built from TRBV5-1 and TRBJ1-1; 10 nucleotides line up with TRBD1. With 4 bases clipped from V and 0 bases from J, the junction kept 6 bases outside the gene matches. CDR1 is SGHRS, CDR2 YFSETQ, per germline. The CDR3 spans 16 residues. In DNA, the CDR3 is TGCGCCAGCAGCGCCGGGACAGGGGTACTGAACACTGAAGCTTTCTTT. Its protein product is CASSAGTGVLNTEAFF. Full variable domain (outside the CDR3, taken from reference TRBV5-1 and TRBJ1-1): KAGVTQTPRYLIKTRGQQVTLSCSPISGHRSVSWYQQTPGQGLQFLFEYFSETQRNKGNFPGRFSGRQFSNSRSEMNVSTLELGDSALYLCASSAGTGVLNTEAFFGQGTRLTVV.